These 7 T cell receptor beta chains share one sample of origin, sequenced in a study of metastatic and nonmetastatic thyroid tumors. TCRdb re-called the PCR reads through MiXCR. The sample has tens of thousands of clones; around 29% are singletons. Among the patients, none had received any treatment before thyroid surgery. The sample consisted of blood. The receptors stem from a female donor with papillary thyroid cancer or a benign thyroid nodule (not recorded which). Some clones in this sample may be carry-over from other donors' samples.

This clone showed up many times. The V and J genes are TRBV11-1 and TRBJ2-1, with 7 positions matching TRBD2. Per the germline V gene, CDR1 is SGHAT and CDR2 is FQDESV (reference sequence). This CDR3 spans 16 amino acids. Trimming cost V 4 bases and J 1 base; bases outside gene matches: 7. The CDR3 is CASSSTSLRSYNEQFF. CDR3 sequence (DNA): TGTGCCAGCAGCTCGACTAGCCTTAGATCCTACAATGAGCAGTTCTTC.

By its share, this clone is medium-sized (0.01 to 0.1%). This chain connects TRBV18 to TRBJ1-6; 8 positions agree with TRBD1. Per the germline V gene, CDR1 is KGHSH and CDR2 is LQKENI. V gave up 3 bases and J gave up 7 bases; unmatched junction bases: 5. The CDR3 loop spans 15 amino acids. DNA of the CDR3: TGTGCCAGCTCACCCGGACAGGGAGGGAATTCACCCCTCCACTTT. Translation gives CASSPGQGGNSPLHF.

By share, this clone counts as medium-sized. The chain employs TRBV24-1 and TRBJ2-7; TRBD1 matches at 9 bases. Trimming took 2 bases from V and 4 from J; bases not matched to a gene: 5. The CDR3 runs 15 residues. Looked up from germline, CDR1 is KGHDR and CDR2 is SFDVKD. The CDR3 region has the DNA TGTGCCACCAGTGATTCGGACAGGGGAGGTTACGAGCAGTACTTC. Encoded protein: CATSDSDRGGYEQYF.

The CDR3 region is CAWSRNEKLFF. The CDR3 region has the DNA TGTGCCTGGAGCAGGAATGAAAAACTGTTTTTT. V gene TRBV30 combines with J gene TRBJ1-4; D call uncertain. Germline V CDR1 and CDR2: GTSNPN, SVGIG (reference sequence). The CDR3 is 11 amino acids. Trimming took off 3 bases at V and 5 bases at J, with 4 bases between the two ends.

This clone was picked up many times. Possible read error: a much larger clone is one base away. Other DNA variants within this sample encode the same CDR3. This chain uses TRBV30 with TRBJ2-7; D might be TRBD1 or TRBD2, each matching 5 bases. There are 14 residues in the CDR3. Per germline, CDR1 GTSNPN and CDR2 SVGIG (reference sequence). The V end lost 3 bases, the J end lost 2 bases, and 14 bases lay between the germline ends. CDR3 region: CAWSVAGAAYEQYF. DNA for the CDR3: TGTGCCTGGAGCGTAGCCGGGGCAGCCTACGAGCAGTACTTC.

Many counts were recorded for this clone. This sequence joins TRBV7-2 and TRBJ2-1, with D perhaps TRBD1 (5 bases). The germline V gene has CDR1 SGHTA and CDR2 FQGNSA. The CDR3 sequence is 14 residues long. V lost 5 bases to trimming and J lost 7 bases, with 15 bases between them. CDR3 amino acids: CASSTQGTRNEQFF. The CDR3, as DNA: TGTGCCAGCAGCACCCAGGGTACTCGGAATGAGCAGTTCTTC.

Within the sample, this clone is medium-sized. J is TRBJ2-7 and V is TRBV2; D perhaps matches TRBD2 (5 bases). The germline gives CDR1 SNHLY, CDR2 FYNNEI. CDR3 length: 11 amino acids. V gave up 8 bases and J gave up 0 bases, with 5 bases separating them. The CDR3 protein is CASGLSYEQYF. The DNA of the CDR3 is TGTGCCAGCGGACTCTCCTACGAGCAGTACTTC.